This T cell receptor (beta chain) is from a study of T cell repertoires in cytomegalovirus infection. Whole-study context: An indication of both CMV infection and matching HLA type came from public TCR beta signatures. Study-wide results and caveats: Identification of carriers of CMV plus the relevant HLA was achieved through cumulative public TCR beta family frequency. Dominant in the ex vivo response were TCR beta clonotypes restricted by HLA-C and specific for CMV.

TCRdb re-derived calls from the reads in MiXCR, one entry per CDR3 protein. Of about 250,000 distinct CDR3 sequences detected, approximately 13% appear once; the ten largest clones hold approximately 1.6%. The CDR3 length is 19 residues. After removal of 0 bases from V and 0 bases from J, the junction contained 14 bases not matched to a gene. The germline CDR1 and CDR2 sequences are SGHTA and FQGNSA. This clonotype appeared many times. Its matching antigen is unknown. The TCR comes from a human donor in good health (CMV status not recorded). Some clones in this sample may be carry-over from other donors' samples. The V and J genes are TRBV7-2 and TRBJ2-7, with 7 nucleotides matching TRBD1. The sequencing input was PBMCs. The CDR3 loop reads CASSLAAGRGTPSSYEQYF. The CDR3 DNA sequence: TGTGCCAGCAGCTTAGCTGCAGGCAGGGGGACCCCTAGCTCCTACGAGCAGTACTTC.